This TCR beta chain was profiled in a study of cytomegalovirus exposure and HLA in healthy donors. PCR primers comprised 60 Vbeta and 13 Jbeta primers. This table comes from immunoSEQ multiplex PCR, and its TCRdb copy is limited to in-frame clones, with some not included. The table lists roughly 160,000 clones, roughly 80% of them singletons, with approximately 7% in the top ten. Germline V gene lookup returns CDR1 SNHLY and CDR2 FYNNEI. CDR3 length: 14 residues. Trimming removed 4 bases from V and 2 bases from J, with 10 bases in between. This chain joins TRBV2 and TRBJ2-3; D gene ambiguous. Sequenced: PBMCs. The receptor was derived from a woman aged 30 to 39 in good health and CMV-seropositive. The CDR3 DNA reads as TGTGCCAGCAGTGCTCAGGAATTCACAGATACGCAGTATTTT. Its protein is CASSAQEFTDTQYF. Variable domain in full (rest from reference TRBV2 and TRBJ2-3): EPEVTQTPSHQVTQMGQEVILRCVPISNHLYFYWYRQILGQKVEFLVSFYNNEISEKSEIFDDQFSVERPDGSNFTLKIRSTKLEDSAMYFCASSAQEFTDTQYFGPGTRLTVL.